What follows are 10 T cell receptor beta chains derived from one specimen sequenced in a study of PD-1 blockade in mismatch repair-deficient tumors. Assay: immunoSEQ multiplex PCR; the TCRdb copy retains only in-frame clones and omits some. The top ten hold just over 20% of the sample, which has about 23,000 clones, 83% seen once. The specimen was peripheral blood, collected 12 weeks after starting pembrolizumab. These receptors all stem from an adult with mismatch repair-deficient cancer.

The genes are TRBV6-1 and TRBJ2-5, with 11 bases fitting TRBD1. The V segment lost 4 bases and the J segment 4 bases; nucleotides outside the gene matches: 2. The CDR3 length is 14 residues. Germline V gene sequence: CDR1 MNHNS, CDR2 SASEGT. Written as DNA, the CDR3 is TGTGCCAGCAGTGGGACAGGGGGCGCAGAGACCCAGTACTTC. Encoded protein: CASSGTGGAETQYF.

This chain uses TRBV14 with TRBJ2-5, with a weak D call TRBD2 (5 bases). The CDR3 length is 14 residues. V shed 0 bases and J shed 6 bases, with 11 bases lying between them. Germline CDR1 SGHDN, CDR2 FVKESK. This CDR3 reads CASSQEKIAKTQYF. CDR3 in DNA: TGTGCCAGCAGCCAAGAGAAGATAGCGAAGACCCAGTACTTC.

The chain combines TRBV18 with TRBJ2-7, with D perhaps matching TRBD1 (5 bases). This CDR3 region has 11 residues. V was clipped by 4 bases and J by 5 bases, with 6 bases between them. The germline V gene has CDR1 KGHSH and CDR2 LQKENI. The CDR3, as DNA: TGTGCCAGCTCACAAGGGGACGAGCAGTACTTC. Residues: CASSQGDEQYF.

This sequence joins TRBV13 and TRBJ2-1; tentative D call: TRBD2 (6 bases). V was shortened by 4 bases and J by 0 bases, with 19 bases between the two germline ends. CDR3 length equals 18 residues. Germline values: CDR1 PRHDT, CDR2 FYEKMQ (reference sequence). CDR3 sequence reads: CASSSRDLLHSSYNEQFF. The CDR3 DNA follows: TGTGCCAGCAGCTCCCGGGACTTACTCCATAGCTCCTACAATGAGCAGTTCTTC. Using reference TRBV13 and TRBJ2-1 for the parts outside the CDR3, the full variable domain is AAGVIQSPRHLIKEKRETATLKCYPIPRHDTVYWYQQGPGQDPQFLISFYEKMQSDKGSIPDRFSAQQFSDYHSELNMSSLELGDSALYFCASSSRDLLHSSYNEQFFGPGTRLTVL.

This sequence joins TRBV19 and TRBJ2-1; D gene uncertain. Germline lookup yields CDR1 LNHDA and CDR2 SQIVND (reference sequence). V lost 7 bases to trimming and J lost 6 bases, with 16 bases between them. The length of the CDR3 is 14 residues. The CDR3 DNA follows: TGTGCCAGTAAGGGCTACCTCCTCGCCAATGAGCAGTTCTTC. This translates into CASKGYLLANEQFF.

The rearrangement uses TRBV11-2 and TRBJ2-7; D not resolved. Trimming removed 1 base at V and 0 bases at J, with 4 bases between. Germline CDR1 SGHAT, CDR2 FQNNGV. This CDR3 region has 13 residues. CDR3 sequence reads: CASSLGFSYEQYF. The CDR3 region has the DNA TGTGCCAGCAGCTTAGGCTTCTCCTACGAGCAGTACTTC.

This clone was found a few times. The V gene is TRBV6-6, the J gene TRBJ2-7, with D perhaps matching TRBD2 (6 bases). Trimming cost V 8 bases and J 3 bases, with 8 bases left between them. The germline V gene has CDR1 MNHNY and CDR2 SVGAGI (reference sequence). This CDR3 is built from 11 residues. CDR3 amino acids: CASGGNYEQYF. DNA for the CDR3: TGTGCCAGCGGAGGGAACTACGAGCAGTACTTC.

The V call is TRBV6-4, the J call TRBJ2-1; 10 nucleotides match TRBD1. V gave up 2 bases and J gave up 6 bases; unmatched junction bases: 1. CDR1 MRHNA and CDR2 SNTAGT come from the germline V gene. The CDR3 consists of 14 residues. The CDR3 sequence: CASSDGTGANEQFF. CDR3 in DNA: TGTGCCAGCAGTGACGGGACAGGGGCCAATGAGCAGTTCTTC.

This clone has only a few counts. The chain links TRBV19 to TRBJ1-5; D uncertain. Germline values: CDR1 LNHDA, CDR2 SQIVND (reference sequence). This CDR3 spans 14 amino acids. V gave up 6 bases and J gave up 0 bases, with 9 bases separating them. The CDR3 sequence: CASRKAISNQPQHF. The CDR3 bases are TGTGCCAGTAGGAAGGCCATTAGCAATCAGCCCCAGCATTTT.

This clone was observed once. The chain recombines TRBV28 with TRBJ1-3; D uncertain. Germline values: CDR1 MDHEN, CDR2 SYDVKM. Trimming left V 3 bases short and J 1 base short, with 7 bases between. CDR3 length: 14 amino acids. The CDR3 loop is CASSFFSSGNTIYF. The DNA for the CDR3 is TGTGCCAGCAGTTTTTTTTCATCTGGAAACACCATATATTTT.